The 20 T cell receptor beta chains given below trace back to one sample, sequenced in a study of blood T cell repertoires in COVID-19. Method: immunoSEQ multiplex PCR; TCRdb's copy keeps in-frame clones and lacks some. The sample contains 50,000 to 60,000 clones, around nine tenths of which appear only once. Sequencing was performed on peripheral blood. These receptors were obtained from a human donor with active COVID-19. The donor label of this sample is uncertain.

The V gene is TRBV7-9, the J gene TRBJ1-2; D possibly corresponds to TRBD1 (5 bases). The CDR3 runs 16 residues. Trimming cost V 3 bases and J 6 bases, with 20 bases left between them. Germline loops: CDR1 SEHNR, CDR2 FQNEAQ (reference sequence). The CDR3 here is CASSLGSGPGRHGYTF. The CDR3 nucleotides read TGTGCCAGCAGCTTGGGTTCCGGCCCAGGGCGGCATGGCTACACCTTC. The full variable domain, with the rest looked up from reference TRBV7-9 and TRBJ1-2, is DTGVSQNPRHKITKRGQNVTFRCDPISEHNRLYWYRQTLGQGPEFLTYFQNEAQLEKSRLLSDRFSAERPKGSFSTLEIQRTEQGDSAMYLCASSLGSGPGRHGYTFGSGTRLTVV.

This rearrangement joins TRBV19 to TRBJ2-2, with TRBD1 matching 8 bases. J was trimmed by 1 base and V by 6 bases; bases with no gene match: 4. CDR3 length: 15 residues. The germline gives CDR1 LNHDA, CDR2 SQIVND (reference sequence). Here the CDR3 reads CASRRGTGNTGELFF. The CDR3 DNA reads TGTGCCAGTAGGAGGGGGACAGGGAACACCGGGGAGCTGTTTTTT.

This clone was found once. The chain carries TRBV9 and TRBJ2-5, with TRBD2 identical over 7 bases. CDR1 and CDR2 from the germline V gene are SGDLS and YYNGEE. V was clipped by 0 bases and J by 1 base; unmatched bases: 6. The CDR3 spans 16 residues. The CDR3 bases are TGTGCCAGCAGCGTAGGGGAGGGGCTTCGCCAAGAGACCCAGTACTTC. It encodes CASSVGEGLRQETQYF.

The chain combines TRBV7-2 with TRBJ2-6; D possibly corresponds to TRBD2 (7 bases). There are 18 residues in the CDR3. Germline V gene lookup returns CDR1 SGHTA and CDR2 FQGNSA. Trimming cost V 1 base and J 0 bases, with 13 bases left between them. CDR3 sequence (DNA): TGTGCCAGCAGCTTAGTTGGCGGGGGCAGCTCTGGGGCCAACGTCCTGACTTTC. The encoded protein is CASSLVGGGSSGANVLTF.

The sample holds one count of this clone. The V and J genes are TRBV28 and TRBJ2-7, with 9 positions matching TRBD2. The V segment lost 5 bases and the J segment 3 bases; nucleotides outside the gene matches: 8. CDR1 and CDR2 (germline): MDHEN, SYDVKM. This CDR3 has 15 amino acids. CDR3 amino acids: CASSPPGLAVYEQYF. Written as DNA, the CDR3 is TGTGCCAGCAGTCCCCCGGGACTAGCAGTCTACGAGCAGTACTTC.

The chain is built from TRBV14 and TRBJ1-2; maybe TRBD1 (5 bases). The CDR3 consists of 16 residues. Trimming removed 6 bases at V and 4 bases at J, with 21 bases between. Germline V gene sequence: CDR1 SGHDN, CDR2 FVKESK. The CDR3 here is CASRTSGSAGTYGYTF. The CDR3 bases are TGTGCCAGCAGGACATCGGGATCCGCGGGGACCTATGGCTACACCTTC.

The V gene is TRBV7-9, the J gene TRBJ2-2; 8 nucleotides match TRBD1. CDR1 SEHNR and CDR2 FQNEAQ come from the germline V gene (reference sequence). The ends lost 4 bases at V and 6 bases at J; junction bases unmatched: 10. The CDR3 runs 16 residues. The CDR3 is CASSSRQGSLAGELFF. CDR3 nucleotides: TGTGCCAGCAGCTCCCGACAGGGGAGTCTGGCCGGGGAGCTGTTTTTT.

This chain connects TRBV7-6 to TRBJ2-2; TRBD2 aligns across 14 bases. The V and J ends lost 4 bases and 5 bases, in that order; junction bases with no gene match: 6. The CDR3 extends over 17 amino acids. Germline values: CDR1 SGHVS, CDR2 FNYEAQ. The CDR3 is CASSWLRTSGRTGELFF. CDR3 bases: TGTGCCAGCAGCTGGTTAAGGACTAGCGGGAGGACCGGGGAGCTGTTTTTT.

V is TRBV4-1 and J is TRBJ2-1; the D gene is possibly TRBD1 (6 bases). The germline V gene encodes CDR1 MGHRA and CDR2 YSYEKL. V lost 1 base and J lost 11, with 18 bases in between. The CDR3 runs 15 residues. The CDR3 spells CASSQVTGRLNQQFF. The CDR3 region has the DNA TGCGCCAGCAGCCAAGTTACAGGGAGACTAAATCAGCAGTTCTTC.

Only one count was recorded for this clone. One junction end does not reproduce the germline sequence, and a read error may be involved. The J gene is TRBJ1-1, the V gene TRBV9; no reliable D call. Germline V gene lookup returns CDR1 SGDLS and CDR2 YYNGEE. The CDR3 is made up of 13 amino acids. The DNA for the CDR3 is TGTGCCAGCAGCGTAGCCGGGAACGCTGAAGCTTTCTTT. It encodes CASSVAGNAEAFF.

This clone showed up just once. The V gene is TRBV2, the J gene TRBJ1-1; D uncertain. Germline V gene lookup returns CDR1 SNHLY and CDR2 FYNNEI. The CDR3 covers 13 residues. Trimming cost V 6 bases and J 0 bases, with 8 bases left between them. Here the CDR3 DNA reads TGTGCCAGCAGCCTTGACATGAACACTGAAGCTTTCTTT. Its translation: CASSLDMNTEAFF. The full variable domain, rest sourced from reference TRBV2 and TRBJ1-1, is EPEVTQTPSHQVTQMGQEVILRCVPISNHLYFYWYRQILGQKVEFLVSFYNNEISEKSEIFDDQFSVERPDGSNFTLKIRSTKLEDSAMYFCASSLDMNTEAFFGQGTRLTVV.

The chain links TRBV9 to TRBJ1-3; TRBD1 aligns across 9 bases. The CDR3 is 18 amino acids. V gave up 0 bases and J gave up 5 bases; unmatched junction bases: 12. Germline V lookup: CDR1 SGDLS, CDR2 YYNGEE. Here the CDR3 DNA reads TGTGCCAGCAGCGTAGGTGGGACAGGGAACATGGGAAGAAACACCATATATTTT. It specifies CASSVGGTGNMGRNTIYF.

The J gene is TRBJ2-3, the V gene TRBV10-1, with TRBD2 matching over 9 bases. V was clipped by 3 bases and J by 6 bases; unmatched bases: 10. The CDR3 is 16 residues long. Germline CDR1 is WNHNN and CDR2 is SYGVQD (reference sequence). This CDR3 is CASSDEGLAGFDTQYF. DNA for the CDR3: TGCGCCAGCAGTGATGAGGGACTAGCCGGGTTTGATACGCAGTATTTT.

The chain employs TRBV5-5 and TRBJ1-1, with D maybe TRBD1 (5 bases). The CDR3 sequence is 15 residues long. Trimming stripped 1 base from V and 1 base from J, with 11 bases between. The germline gives CDR1 SGHKS, CDR2 YYEKEE (reference sequence). CDR3 nucleotide sequence: TGTGCCAGCAGCTTGCAGGGATTAGGGAACACTGAAGCTTTCTTT. Protein sequence: CASSLQGLGNTEAFF.

The chain has TRBV13 and TRBJ1-2; TRBD1 might be the D (5 bases). Germline V CDR1 and CDR2: PRHDT, FYEKMQ (reference sequence). V lost 4 bases and J 1 base, leaving 13 bases between the germline ends. The CDR3 consists of 15 residues. CDR3 amino acids: CASSSYRTINYGYTF. CDR3 bases: TGTGCCAGCAGCTCGTACAGGACTATTAACTATGGCTACACCTTC.

V usage is TRBV19 and J usage is TRBJ2-1, with 9 bases fitting TRBD1. The CDR3 consists of 15 residues. Germline V gives CDR1 LNHDA, CDR2 SQIVND (reference sequence). Unmatched junction bases numbered 8, after V lost 6 bases and J lost 5 bases. The CDR3 coding sequence is TGTGCCAGTAGACCGACGGGACAGGGAAACAATGAGCAGTTCTTC. Protein product: CASRPTGQGNNEQFF.

V is TRBV5-1 and J is TRBJ2-6; 7 bases match TRBD2. In germline, CDR1 is SGHRS, CDR2 YFSETQ. The CDR3 extends over 18 amino acids. J was trimmed by 3 bases and V by 3 bases; bases with no gene match: 12. The DNA of the CDR3 is TGCGCCAGCAGCTCACTACCCCCGGCTAGCGGTGGGGCCAACGTCCTGACTTTC. This encodes CASSSLPPASGGANVLTF.

The chain is built from TRBV20-1 and TRBJ1-4; TRBD1 agrees at 9 bases. This CDR3 spans 13 amino acids. The germline gives CDR1 DFQATT, CDR2 SNEGSKA (reference sequence). V was clipped by 3 bases and J by 7 bases; unmatched bases: 3. The CDR3 region has the DNA TGCAGTGCTAGTACAGGGGGCGCTGAAAAACTGTTTTTT. Translating gives CSASTGGAEKLFF.

This clone has only one observation. V is TRBV29-1 and J is TRBJ2-5; D ambiguous. The CDR3 sequence is 11 residues long. CDR1 and CDR2 from the germline V gene are SQVTM and ANQGSEA. Trimming pared 4 bases from V and 5 bases from J, leaving 8 bases between. CDR3 loop: CSVAPGETQYF. The CDR3 DNA reads as TGCAGCGTTGCCCCGGGTGAGACCCAGTACTTC. The full variable domain, with the rest looked up from reference TRBV29-1 and TRBJ2-5, is SAVISQKPSRDICQRGTSLTIQCQVDSQVTMMFWYRQQPGQSLTLIATANQGSEATYESGFVIDKFPISRPNLTFSTLTVSNMSPEDSSIYLCSVAPGETQYFGPGTRLLVL.

J is TRBJ2-7 and V is TRBV28; D gene unclear. The CDR3 spans 11 residues. The germline V and J ends were trimmed by 2 bases and 4 bases, with 3 bases remaining between them. Germline CDR1 MDHEN, CDR2 SYDVKM. In DNA form, the CDR3 reads TGTGCCAGCAGTTTACGGTACGAGCAGTACTTC. Its translation is CASSLRYEQYF.